These 27 T cell receptor beta chains were all obtained from the same sample, sequenced in a study of identical twins. Each CDR3 protein is one row after TCRdb ran MiXCR on the 5' RACE reads. The repertoire includes nearly 900,000 distinct CDR3 sequences, about 12% of them detected once, and around 1.5% sits in the top ten. The same specimen was also included in a second study, on yellow fever vaccine responses in identical twins.

The specimen was PBMCs. These receptors all stem from a woman aged 18 to 35 in good health.

V gene TRBV4-1 combines with J gene TRBJ2-3; TRBD2 agrees at 13 bases. Trimming took 3 bases from V and 4 from J; bases not matched to a gene: 7. The CDR3 contains 17 residues. From germline, CDR1 is MGHRA and CDR2 YSYEKL. Here the CDR3 DNA reads TGCGCCAGCAGCCAGGATGGACTAGCGGGAGTGGCAGATACGCAGTATTTT. Encoded protein: CASSQDGLAGVADTQYF.

In this sample, this clonotype turned up many times. This rearrangement joins TRBV20-1 to TRBJ2-3; D call uncertain. The V gene's germline CDR1 is DFQATT and CDR2 SNEGSKA (reference sequence). The CDR3 spans 13 residues. Trimming took 0 bases from V and 4 from J, leaving 8 bases between them. The CDR3 here is CSARDYPSDTQYF. CDR3 nucleotides: TGCAGTGCTAGAGATTATCCCTCAGATACGCAGTATTTT.

This clonotype was seen only a few times. J is TRBJ1-2 and V is TRBV4-1, with 8 bases lining up with TRBD1. Germline CDR1 is MGHRA and CDR2 is YSYEKL. Trimming took 4 bases from V and 1 from J; bases not matched to a gene: 5. This CDR3 is 15 amino acids long. The CDR3 nucleotides read TGCGCCAGCAGCCTCCAGGGGGCAGTTAACTATGGCTACACCTTC. It specifies CASSLQGAVNYGYTF.

The chain recombines TRBV5-5 with TRBJ2-7, with 8 positions matching TRBD1. The CDR3 totals 15 residues. With V trimmed by 4 bases and J by 3 bases, 9 bases remained unmatched. CDR1 is SGHKS and CDR2 is YYEKEE in the germline V gene (reference sequence). Written as DNA, the CDR3 is TGTGCCAGCAGCGTCGACAGGGGCGCTCACTACGAGCAGTACGTC. Translated: CASSVDRGAHYEQYV.

This clonotype was detected ten times or more. The rearrangement joins TRBV12-3 or TRBV12-4 to TRBJ2-3, with TRBD2 matching over 7 bases. Trimming removed 7 bases from V and 1 base from J; junction bases left unmatched: 5. The CDR3 contains 14 residues. CDR3 nucleotide sequence: TGTGCCAGCAACTCTGCGGGAGGCACAGATACGCAGTATTTT. Amino acids: CASNSAGGTDTQYF.

CDR3 residues: CASSGQTNNYGYTF. CDR3 in DNA: TGTGCCAGCAGCGGACAGACCAATAACTATGGCTACACCTTC. V and J are TRBV11-2 and TRBJ1-2; TRBD1 might be the D (6 bases). With 5 bases removed from V and 1 base from J, the gap between germline ends came to 11 bases. CDR1 and CDR2 (germline): SGHAT, FQNNGV. This CDR3 has 14 amino acids.

A few counts support this clonotype. This chain links TRBV28 with TRBJ2-7; D ambiguous. The CDR3 sequence is 16 residues long. Trimming pared 0 bases from V and 2 bases from J, leaving 14 bases between. Germline CDR1 is MDHEN and CDR2 is SYDVKM. The CDR3 DNA follows: TGTGCCAGCAGTTTATGGGGGTTAAGTTCTCCCTACGAGCAGTACGTC. The encoded protein is CASSLWGLSSPYEQYV.

The chain links TRBV6-1 to TRBJ2-3; 7 nucleotides match TRBD2. J was trimmed by 5 bases and V by 8 bases; bases with no gene match: 19. The CDR3 is made up of 17 amino acids. Looked up from germline, CDR1 is MNHNS and CDR2 is SASEGT. CDR3 nucleotides: TGTGCCAGCCGGAGTCCGGCTAGCGGAGGCAAGAGAGATACGCAGTATTTT. The encoded protein is CASRSPASGGKRDTQYF.

This clonotype was observed a handful of times. The V gene is TRBV12-3 or TRBV12-4, the J gene TRBJ2-2; D is undetermined. The CDR3 is 12 residues long. Between the trimmed V and J ends, which lost 7 bases and 4 bases, there was a span of 7 bases. CDR3 sequence (DNA): TGTGCCAGCAATTCCCCCACCGGGGAGCTGTTTTTT. This codes for CASNSPTGELFF.

V is TRBV3-1 and J is TRBJ2-2; 15 nucleotides agree with TRBD2. Trimming removed 5 bases from V and 2 bases from J; junction bases left unmatched: 6. Germline loops: CDR1 LGHDT, CDR2 YNNKEL (reference sequence). There are 18 residues in the CDR3. The CDR3 spells CASSRRTSGRENTGELFF. CDR3 DNA sequence: TGTGCCAGCAGCAGGAGGACTAGCGGGAGGGAAAACACCGGGGAGCTGTTTTTT.

This clonotype was observed at least ten times. The chain uses TRBV6-5 and TRBJ1-5; D unresolved. Looked up from germline, CDR1 is MNHEY and CDR2 is SVGAGI. There are 14 residues in the CDR3. Trimming took 2 bases from V and 0 from J, leaving 5 bases between them. The CDR3 reads CASSYGYSNQPQHF. CDR3 in DNA: TGTGCCAGCAGTTACGGTTATAGCAATCAGCCCCAGCATTTT.

The chain couples TRBV3-1 to TRBJ2-7; TRBD2 agrees at 8 bases. Per germline, CDR1 LGHDT and CDR2 YNNKEL (reference sequence). J was trimmed by 1 base and V by 4 bases; bases with no gene match: 9. The CDR3 totals 16 residues. CDR3 loop: CASSPAKTSVSYEQYF. The CDR3 coding sequence is TGTGCCAGCAGCCCCGCCAAGACTAGCGTTTCCTACGAGCAGTACTTC.

This rearrangement joins TRBV3-1 to TRBJ1-2; TRBD1 agrees at 8 bases. CDR3 size: 15 residues. Germline-derived CDR1 and CDR2 are LGHDT and YNNKEL (reference sequence). V was clipped by 1 base and J by 4 bases; unmatched bases: 5. CDR3 in amino acids: CASSQGPGGFYGYTF. The CDR3, as DNA: TGTGCCAGCAGCCAAGGACCAGGGGGCTTCTATGGCTACACCTTC. Complete variable domain (other parts from reference TRBV3-1 and TRBJ1-2): DTAVSQTPKYLVTQMGNDKSIKCEQNLGHDTMYWYKQDSKKFLKIMFSYNNKELIINETVPNRFSPKSPDKAHLNLHINSLELGDSAVYFCASSQGPGGFYGYTFGSGTRLTVV.

The sample holds many counts of this clonotype. The rearrangement uses TRBV2 and TRBJ1-5, with D uncertain. This CDR3 has 12 residues. Looked up from germline, CDR1 is SNHLY and CDR2 is FYNNEI. V gave up 6 bases and J gave up 4 bases, with 7 bases separating them. This chain's CDR3 is CASSSANQPQHF. In nucleotides, the CDR3 is TGTGCCAGCAGCAGCGCTAATCAGCCCCAGCATTTT. The full variable domain, rest sourced from reference TRBV2 and TRBJ1-5, is EPEVTQTPSHQVTQMGQEVILRCVPISNHLYFYWYRQILGQKVEFLVSFYNNEISEKSEIFDDQFSVERPDGSNFTLKIRSTKLEDSAMYFCASSSANQPQHFGDGTRLSIL.

The rearrangement joins TRBV28 to TRBJ1-1; 10 nucleotides match TRBD1. Germline loops: CDR1 MDHEN, CDR2 SYDVKM. The CDR3 extends over 16 amino acids. J was trimmed by 3 bases and V by 3 bases; bases with no gene match: 7. CDR3 in DNA: TGTGCCAGCAGTTTCGGGACAGGGGCTCGGGACACTGAAGCTTTCTTT. As protein: CASSFGTGARDTEAFF. Based on the CDR3 plus reference TRBV28 and TRBJ1-1, the full variable domain is DVKVTQSSRYLVKRTGEKVFLECVQDMDHENMFWYRQDPGLGLRLIYFSYDVKMKEKGDIPEGYSVSREKKERFSLILESASTNQTSMYLCASSFGTGARDTEAFFGQGTRLTVV.

The table lists this clonotype with many counts. The rearrangement uses TRBV12-3 or TRBV12-4 and TRBJ2-7; D unclear. V was clipped by 3 bases and J by 2 bases, with 11 bases between them. CDR3 size: 14 residues. The CDR3 nucleotides read TGTGCCAGCAGTTTTGGCAGGCCCCCCTACGAGCAGTACTTC. It codes for CASSFGRPPYEQYF.

This clonotype has more than one count but fewer than ten. The V and J genes are TRBV3-1 and TRBJ1-4; no firm D call. The CDR3 is made up of 14 amino acids. Per germline, CDR1 LGHDT and CDR2 YNNKEL (reference sequence). Trimming shortened V by 1 base and J by 8 bases, and 11 bases separated the two germline ends. Here the CDR3 reads CASSQGQMEEKLFF. In nucleotides, the CDR3 is TGTGCCAGCAGCCAAGGGCAGATGGAAGAAAAACTGTTTTTT.

This clonotype was observed a few times. This chain connects TRBV10-3 to TRBJ2-7; either TRBD1 or TRBD2 may supply D (5 bases each). V was pared by 4 bases and J by 2 bases, with 18 bases between. In germline, CDR1 is ENHRY, CDR2 SYGVKD. The CDR3 sequence is 16 residues long. The CDR3 loop reads CAISATRDPETYEQYF. The CDR3 DNA reads as TGTGCCATCAGTGCAACCCGGGACCCTGAAACCTACGAGCAGTACTTC.

The chain links TRBV6-1 to TRBJ2-1; possible D gene TRBD1, 6 bases. The germline V gene encodes CDR1 MNHNS and CDR2 SASEGT. The CDR3 runs 17 residues. V lost 3 bases and J lost 0, with 15 bases in between. The DNA for the CDR3 is TGTGCCAGCAGTGACCACATCAGCAGGGGCTCCTACAATGAGCAGTTCTTC. Its translation is CASSDHISRGSYNEQFF.

The J gene is TRBJ2-2, the V gene TRBV11-2, with unresolved D. The ends were cut back, 1 base at V and 4 bases at J, with 19 bases in the middle. From germline, CDR1 is SGHAT and CDR2 FQNNGV. CDR3 length: 18 residues. The chain's CDR3 is CASSLVPSGNMGTGELFF. The CDR3 DNA reads TGTGCCAGCAGCTTAGTCCCAAGTGGGAATATGGGCACCGGGGAGCTGTTTTTT. Drawing the rest from reference TRBV11-2 and TRBJ2-2, the complete variable domain is EAGVAQSPRYKIIEKRQSVAFWCNPISGHATLYWYQQILGQGPKLLIQFQNNGVVDDSQLPKDRFSAERLKGVDSTLKIQPAKLEDSAVYLCASSLVPSGNMGTGELFFGEGSRLTVL.

This clonotype was counted between two and nine times. The V call is TRBV20-1, the J call TRBJ2-3; 9 bases map to TRBD1. Germline lookup yields CDR1 DFQATT and CDR2 SNEGSKA (reference sequence). The CDR3 is 15 residues long. The V gene end was trimmed by 4 bases and the J gene end by 0 bases; junction bases not matched to a gene: 5. The CDR3 protein is CSANRGQLSTDTQYF. The CDR3 nucleotides read TGCAGTGCTAACAGGGGGCAGCTGAGCACAGATACGCAGTATTTT.

The gene calls are TRBV20-1 and TRBJ2-3; D possibly matches TRBD1 or TRBD2 (5 bases each). The CDR3 consists of 13 residues. V was pared by 5 bases and J by 10 bases, with 19 bases between. The germline gives CDR1 DFQATT, CDR2 SNEGSKA (reference sequence). CDR3 in amino acids: CSAQKGTKVPQYF. Written as DNA, the CDR3 is TGCAGTGCTCAAAAAGGGACGAAAGTCCCGCAGTATTTT.

This clonotype was detected many times. This chain connects TRBV20-1 to TRBJ2-1; the match to TRBD2 covers 14 bases. The CDR3 extends over 18 amino acids. CDR1 and CDR2 (germline): DFQATT, SNEGSKA (reference sequence). The ends lost 6 bases at V and 1 base at J; junction bases unmatched: 11. The CDR3 region has the DNA TGCAGTGCCACCCACGACAGACTAGCGGGAGGGTCCTACAATGAGCAGTTCTTC. Protein product: CSATHDRLAGGSYNEQFF.

The chain carries TRBV29-1 and TRBJ1-2, with D tentatively TRBD1 (5 bases). The CDR3 is 13 residues long. Germline lookup yields CDR1 SQVTM and CDR2 ANQGSEA. Trimming cost V 5 bases and J 4 bases, with 14 bases left between them. The CDR3 nucleotides are TGCAGCGTTCCACAGGAAAACATCTATGGCTACACCTTC. Protein product: CSVPQENIYGYTF.

This clonotype was found a few times. The rearrangement links TRBV20-1 to TRBJ2-1; 10 bases match TRBD2. CDR1 and CDR2 from the germline V gene are DFQATT and SNEGSKA (reference sequence). After removal of 0 bases from V and 8 bases from J, the junction contained 10 bases not matched to a gene. The CDR3 runs 16 residues. The CDR3 loop reads CSARDTLAGDMDEQFF. The CDR3 DNA reads as TGCAGTGCTAGAGACACTCTAGCGGGGGATATGGATGAGCAGTTCTTC.

This clonotype was found a few times. The V call is TRBV20-1, the J call TRBJ1-4; D is unresolved. The CDR3 consists of 13 residues. Trimming pared 6 bases from V and 4 bases from J, leaving 12 bases between. Germline loops: CDR1 DFQATT, CDR2 SNEGSKA (reference sequence). The DNA of the CDR3 is TGCAGTGCGGTTCACTCCCATAATGAAAAACTGTTTTTT. This codes for CSAVHSHNEKLFF.

The chain combines TRBV28 with TRBJ1-6, with D possibly matching TRBD1 (5 bases). CDR1 is MDHEN and CDR2 is SYDVKM in the germline V gene. The CDR3 runs to 15 residues. Trimming removed 4 bases from V and 2 bases from J, with 9 bases in between. CDR3 DNA: TGTGCCAGCAGTTACGGGGGAACCTATAATTCACCCCTCCACTTT. It codes for CASSYGGTYNSPLHF.